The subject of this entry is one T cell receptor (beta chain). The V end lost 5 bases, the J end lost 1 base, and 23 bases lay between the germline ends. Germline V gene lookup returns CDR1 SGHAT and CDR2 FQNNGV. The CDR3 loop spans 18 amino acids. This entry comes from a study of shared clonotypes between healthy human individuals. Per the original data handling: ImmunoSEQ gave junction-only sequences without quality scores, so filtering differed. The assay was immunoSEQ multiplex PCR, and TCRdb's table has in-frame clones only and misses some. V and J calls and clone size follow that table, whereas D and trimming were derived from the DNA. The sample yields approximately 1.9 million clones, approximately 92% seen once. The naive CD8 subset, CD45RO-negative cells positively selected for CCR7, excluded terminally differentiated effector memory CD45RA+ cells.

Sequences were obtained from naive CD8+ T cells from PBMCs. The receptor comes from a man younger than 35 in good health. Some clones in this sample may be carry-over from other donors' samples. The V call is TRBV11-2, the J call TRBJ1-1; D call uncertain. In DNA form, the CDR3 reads TGTGCCAGCAGCCGAAAATCTAGGGTGGGCTCCCGGAACACTGAAGCTTTCTTT. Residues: CASSRKSRVGSRNTEAFF.